This TCR beta chain was sequenced during a study of CD8 T cells in Susac syndrome (dated by TCRdb to the late 2010s). As for the study more broadly: Repertoire sequencing was used to test whether CD8+ T cell activation and differentiation in Susac syndrome was antigen driven. The study compared CD8+ T cell repertoire clonality among 12 healthy donors, around 14 Susac syndrome patients and 15 or so multiple sclerosis patients.

RNA was extracted using the RNeasy kit, and roughly 0.5 to 1 microgram was reverse transcribed with random hexamers. The immunoSEQ multiplex PCR assay, covering 54 Vbeta and 13 Jbeta segments, was used to amplify TCR beta CDR3 regions. PCR amplification bias was corrected by using a synthetic template baseline for primer optimization and computational correction. In the authors' own workflow: Reads were annotated to V, D and J genes per IMGT and analyzed with immunoSEQ Analyzer, keeping only productive sequences. Clonality was calculated as one minus the Shannon entropy normalized by log2 of the number of productive unique sequences. For each patient and control, public and private clones were evaluated within the 100 most prevalent clones. Clones were defined as Susac-specific if absent from the healthy and MS cohorts, from 1052 published viral clones and from other ImmuneACCESS disease sequences. In TCRdb, the public reads were trimmed at Q25 with fastp and aligned with MiXCR, with productive beta chains retained. Each CDR3 protein gets just one entry, which takes the most common genes and DNA from the rows behind it. None of the V and J calls come from the authors' own analysis; TCRdb made them. The sample table shows approximately 80,000 distinct CDR3 sequences, and 75% to 95% are seen once. Less than 0.55% of the sample is taken by the ten largest.

Peripheral blood CD8+ and CD4+ T cells from healthy donors, Susac syndrome patients and multiple sclerosis patients were profiled using high-throughput TCR beta sequencing. Multiple sclerosis controls were treatment-naive patients with stable or active relapsing-remitting disease fulfilling revised McDonald criteria. Bulk CD8+ and CD4+ T cells were purified by magnetic negative isolation, whereas CD8+ TEMRA cells were enriched by FACS. Blood was drawn into EDTA tubes, processed within 24 hours, and PBMCs were isolated by density gradient centrifugation. PBMCs intended for TCR sequencing were frozen in liquid nitrogen and were later thawed in a 37 degrees C water bath. The sorted or isolated CD4+, CD8+ and CD8+ TEMRA cells reached a purity of at least 90%. Only one count was recorded for this clonotype. Its antigen remains undetermined. No much larger clonotype is one base removed from it; base qualities were not supplied. One read gives only weak evidence.

The investigation overall reported the following: The study acknowledged that relatively few individuals were included in the TCR sequencing and HLA analysis.

The TCR comes from a human donor with multiple sclerosis. Material for sequencing was CD8+ T cells from PBMCs.

The DNA sequence is given as TGTGCCAGCAGTTCTAGTCGGGACAGGTCCTACGAGCAGTACTTC. Its protein product is CASSSSRDRSYEQYF. The V and J genes are TRBV27 and TRBJ2-7; TRBD1 matches 8 bases in the middle. Germline trimming: 4 bases from V, 1 base from J; junction bases outside gene matches: 6. The CDR3 starts with the cysteine, ends with the phenylalanine, and has 15 residues. CDR3 DNA is the only sequence kept; it has 45 bases, read in frame from the first base. Per the germline V gene (reference sequence), MNHEY is the CDR1 and SMNVEV is the CDR2.